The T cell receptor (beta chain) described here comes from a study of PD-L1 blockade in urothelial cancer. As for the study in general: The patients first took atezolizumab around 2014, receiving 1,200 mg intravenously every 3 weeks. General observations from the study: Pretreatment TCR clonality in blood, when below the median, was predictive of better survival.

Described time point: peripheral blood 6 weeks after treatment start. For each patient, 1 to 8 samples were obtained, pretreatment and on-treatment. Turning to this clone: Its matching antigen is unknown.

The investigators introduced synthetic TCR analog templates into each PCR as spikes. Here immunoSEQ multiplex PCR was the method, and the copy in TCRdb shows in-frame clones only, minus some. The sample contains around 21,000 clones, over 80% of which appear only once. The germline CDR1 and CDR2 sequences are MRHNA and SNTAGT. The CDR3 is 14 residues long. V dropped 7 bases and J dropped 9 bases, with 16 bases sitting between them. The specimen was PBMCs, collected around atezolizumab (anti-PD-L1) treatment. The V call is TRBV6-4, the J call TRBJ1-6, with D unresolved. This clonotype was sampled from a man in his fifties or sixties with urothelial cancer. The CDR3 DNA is TGTGCCAGCAAGGCGGCAGCCGGCAGTTCACCCCTCCACTTT. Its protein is CASKAAAGSSPLHF.